This T cell receptor beta chain was recorded in a study of T cell responses to AZD1222 COVID-19 vaccine. Germline V gene lookup returns CDR1 SEHNR and CDR2 FQNEAQ (reference sequence). Trimming took 1 base from V and 5 from J; bases not matched to a gene: 6. The CDR3 is 15 amino acids. Sequencing used immunoSEQ multiplex PCR; TCRdb keeps in-frame clones, though not all of them. The repertoire holds roughly 120,000 clones, with around 89% as singletons. This clonotype originated in an adult who received the AZD1222 COVID-19 vaccine. The chain is built from TRBV7-9 and TRBJ2-7, with 9 positions matching TRBD1. Source: peripheral blood, taken 28 days after the second AZD1222 dose. The CDR3 nucleotides are TGTGCCAGCAGCTTAGGGACAGGGGAGAGGAACGAGCAGTACTTC. Translation: CASSLGTGERNEQYF.